The next 21 T cell receptor beta chains were all read from a single sample in a study of blood T cell repertoires in COVID-19. Measured with immunoSEQ multiplex PCR; TCRdb has only the in-frame clones, and not every one. In the table there are about 280,000 clones, about nine tenths of which are singletons. The material sequenced was peripheral blood. The receptors were gathered from a woman younger than 45 with COVID-19, enrolled during active disease.

V usage is TRBV5-4 and J usage is TRBJ2-3, with 9 bases aligning to TRBD1. The CDR3 runs to 16 residues. V was pared by 2 bases and J by 3 bases, with 7 bases of the junction left unmatched. Germline CDR1 and CDR2: SGHNT and YYREEE (reference sequence). The CDR3 loop is CASSLLTGGFTDTQYF. The CDR3 coding sequence is TGTGCCAGCAGCTTACTAACAGGGGGCTTTACAGATACGCAGTATTTT. Full variable domain (rest looked up from reference TRBV5-4 and TRBJ2-3): ETGVTQSPTHLIKTRGQQVTLRCSSQSGHNTVSWYQQALGQGPQFIFQYYREEENGRGNFPPRFSGLQFPNYSSELNVNALELDDSALYLCASSLLTGGFTDTQYFGPGTRLTVL.

The chain couples TRBV6-2 or TRBV6-3 to TRBJ1-6; D unclear. Germline V lookup: CDR1 MNHEY, CDR2 SVGEGT. V gave up 4 bases and J gave up 9 bases, with 10 bases separating them. The CDR3 totals 13 residues. CDR3 amino acids: CASSFHSISPLHF. The CDR3 nucleotides read TGTGCCAGCAGTTTCCACAGCATTTCACCCCTCCACTTT.

The chain recombines TRBV10-1 with TRBJ2-3; D is undetermined. The V gene lost 5 bases and the J gene lost 7 bases, with 10 bases spanning the gap. The CDR3 has 12 amino acids. The germline gives CDR1 WNHNN, CDR2 SYGVQD (reference sequence). DNA of the CDR3: TGCGCCAGCAGTCCTTCGAGGAATACGCAGTATTTT. The encoded protein is CASSPSRNTQYF.

In its sample, this clone was seen once. V and J are TRBV12-3 or TRBV12-4 and TRBJ2-7; possibly TRBD2 for D (5 bases). There are 11 residues in the CDR3. The V and J ends lost 4 bases and 9 bases respectively, with 10 bases between them. DNA for the CDR3: TGTGCCAGCAGTTCGGGGTCAAGGCAGTACTTC. It codes for CASSSGSRQYF.

The rearrangement uses TRBV6-2 or TRBV6-3 and TRBJ1-1, with 7 bases aligning to TRBD1. V gave up 2 bases and J gave up 4 bases; unmatched junction bases: 7. The CDR3 is 15 amino acids. From germline, CDR1 is MNHEY and CDR2 SVGEGT. The CDR3 nucleotides are TGTGCCAGCAGTTACGCGATACAGGGGAGCACTGAAGCTTTCTTT. It is translated as CASSYAIQGSTEAFF.

The J gene is TRBJ1-1, the V gene TRBV2; 7 positions match TRBD1. Germline values: CDR1 SNHLY, CDR2 FYNNEI. This CDR3 is 12 amino acids long. V gave up 6 bases and J gave up 8 bases; unmatched junction bases: 6. This CDR3 is CASSRPGQEAFF. CDR3 bases: TGTGCCAGCAGCCGACCGGGACAGGAAGCTTTCTTT.

This chain uses TRBV6-5 with TRBJ1-1; D remains unclear. The CDR3 covers 14 residues. Trimming cost V 0 bases and J 7 bases, with 12 bases left between them. CDR1 MNHEY and CDR2 SVGAGI come from the germline V gene. Here the CDR3 DNA reads TGTGCCAGCAGTTACTCGACCAGGATAGATGAAGCTTTCTTT. Protein: CASSYSTRIDEAFF.

CDR3 amino acids: CASSYRQGRTGELFF. DNA of the CDR3: TGTGCCAGCAGTTACCGACAGGGTAGGACCGGGGAGCTGTTTTTT. The J gene is TRBJ2-2, the V gene TRBV7-9; TRBD1 aligns across 7 bases. Germline V gene data show CDR1 as SEHNR and CDR2 as FQNEAQ (reference sequence). With V trimmed by 6 bases and J by 5 bases, 9 bases remained unmatched. The CDR3 sequence is 15 residues long.

A few counts support this clone. V usage is TRBV6-5 and J usage is TRBJ1-2, with D maybe TRBD1 (6 bases). Germline V lookup: CDR1 MNHEY, CDR2 SVGAGI. CDR3 length: 14 residues. Between the trimmed V and J ends, which lost 6 bases and 8 bases, there was a span of 19 bases. The CDR3 coding sequence is TGTGCCAGCAGCGGTAACCTTATAGGGGGAGGCTACACCTTC. Translated: CASSGNLIGGGYTF.

The rearrangement joins TRBV3-1 (or the pseudogene TRBV3-2) to TRBJ1-3; tentative D call: TRBD1 (6 bases). The V end lost 4 bases, the J end lost 4 bases, and 17 bases lay between the germline ends. The CDR3 extends over 16 amino acids. CDR1 LGHDT and CDR2 YNNKEL come from the germline V gene (reference sequence). This CDR3 is CASSPWGLFGGNTIYF. Here the CDR3 DNA reads TGTGCCAGCAGCCCCTGGGGGCTCTTCGGGGGAAACACCATATATTTT.

The rearrangement uses TRBV7-6 and TRBJ2-7; D may be TRBD2 (5 bases). V lost 1 base and J 5 bases, leaving 21 bases between the germline ends. CDR1 and CDR2 from the germline V gene are SGHVS and FNYEAQ. The CDR3 covers 17 residues. The CDR3 reads CASSLDLVLRDRNEQYF. In DNA, the CDR3 is TGTGCCAGCAGCTTAGACCTTGTGCTGAGGGATCGAAACGAGCAGTACTTC.

The chain uses TRBV5-1 and TRBJ2-5; TRBD2 matches at 8 bases. The germline gives CDR1 SGHRS, CDR2 YFSETQ. This CDR3 is built from 15 residues. V shed 6 bases, J shed 2 bases, and the junction held 9 bases outside the gene matches. DNA for the CDR3: TGCGCCAGCAACCCGGTTAGCGGGGATCAAGAGACCCAGTACTTC. Translation gives CASNPVSGDQETQYF.

The chain is built from TRBV6-6 and TRBJ1-5; 7 nucleotides line up with TRBD1. Germline V gene sequence: CDR1 MNHNY, CDR2 SVGAGI (reference sequence). V gave up 2 bases and J gave up 5 bases; unmatched junction bases: 9. CDR3 length equals 16 residues. CDR3 in amino acids: CASSYGATGRDQPQHF. The DNA of the CDR3 is TGTGCCAGCAGTTACGGGGCGACAGGGAGAGATCAGCCCCAGCATTTT.

This clone was counted a single time. The chain employs TRBV2 and TRBJ1-4; D is ambiguous. Germline V gene data show CDR1 as SNHLY and CDR2 as FYNNEI. The V end was cut by 8 bases, the J end by 8 bases, with 15 bases between. The CDR3 loop spans 13 amino acids. The CDR3, as DNA: TGTGCCAGCCTCAGGTCTGGGGAGGAAAAACTGTTTTTT. Residues: CASLRSGEEKLFF.

The chain combines TRBV5-4 with TRBJ1-3; TRBD1 matches 9 bases. Unmatched junction bases numbered 2, after V lost 0 bases and J lost 4 bases. Per germline, CDR1 SGHNT and CDR2 YYREEE (reference sequence). The CDR3 totals 15 residues. CDR3 coding DNA: TGTGCCAGCAGCTTGGCCGGGACAGGGGGAAACACCATATATTTT. It encodes CASSLAGTGGNTIYF.

This clone was seen a handful of times. This rearrangement joins TRBV19 to TRBJ1-2, with no clear D. This CDR3 is built from 13 residues. Trimming shortened V by 8 bases and J by 4 bases, and 14 bases separated the two germline ends. Per the germline V gene, CDR1 is LNHDA and CDR2 is SQIVND (reference sequence). This CDR3 reads CASSHGLTYGYTF. The CDR3 nucleotides read TGTGCCAGTTCCCACGGACTGACCTATGGCTACACCTTC. Full variable domain (rest looked up from reference TRBV19 and TRBJ1-2): DGGITQSPKYLFRKEGQNVTLSCEQNLNHDAMYWYRQDPGQGLRLIYYSQIVNDFQKGDIAEGYSVSREKKESFPLTVTSAQKNPTAFYLCASSHGLTYGYTFGSGTRLTVV.

CDR3: CASSIDVGAEETQYF. As DNA, the CDR3 is TGTGCCAGTAGTATAGATGTGGGGGCTGAGGAGACCCAGTACTTC. The chain employs TRBV19 and TRBJ2-5; the D gene is possibly TRBD1 (6 bases). V was cut by 0 bases and J by 5 bases, with 13 bases left in between. Germline CDR1 and CDR2: LNHDA and SQIVND (reference sequence). The CDR3 has 15 residues.

The CDR3 is CSAINNEQFF. The CDR3 nucleotides are TGCAGTGCTATAAACAATGAGCAGTTCTTC. This rearrangement joins TRBV20-1 to TRBJ2-1; D remains ambiguous. The V and J ends lost 4 bases and 5 bases respectively, with 3 bases between them. Germline CDR1 DFQATT, CDR2 SNEGSKA (reference sequence). This CDR3 comprises 10 residues.

This clone was recorded only once. This rearrangement joins TRBV13 to TRBJ2-7; possible D gene TRBD2, 5 bases. Deletions cut 4 bases from V and 2 bases from J, with 9 bases between. In germline, CDR1 is PRHDT, CDR2 FYEKMQ (reference sequence). The CDR3 has 13 amino acids. The CDR3 spells CASSSGVTYEQYF. Here the CDR3 DNA reads TGTGCCAGCAGCTCCGGGGTTACCTACGAGCAGTACTTC.

This clone was picked up a small number of times. The chain combines TRBV6-2 or TRBV6-3 with TRBJ1-2; D is uncertain. V was trimmed by 6 bases and J by 7 bases, leaving 15 bases between them. The CDR3 sequence is 13 residues long. The germline V gene encodes CDR1 MNHEY and CDR2 SVGEGT. CDR3 sequence: CASSETLAGGYTF. The CDR3 nucleotides are TGTGCCAGCAGCGAGACACTTGCCGGTGGCTACACCTTC.

The V gene is TRBV6-9, the J gene TRBJ1-3; the D is unclear. The CDR3 runs 13 residues. V was trimmed by 8 bases and J by 0 bases, leaving 8 bases between them. The germline V gene encodes CDR1 MNHGY and CDR2 SVAAGI. The CDR3 DNA reads TGTGCCAGCTCCACATTCTCTGGAAACACCATATATTTT. Protein: CASSTFSGNTIYF.